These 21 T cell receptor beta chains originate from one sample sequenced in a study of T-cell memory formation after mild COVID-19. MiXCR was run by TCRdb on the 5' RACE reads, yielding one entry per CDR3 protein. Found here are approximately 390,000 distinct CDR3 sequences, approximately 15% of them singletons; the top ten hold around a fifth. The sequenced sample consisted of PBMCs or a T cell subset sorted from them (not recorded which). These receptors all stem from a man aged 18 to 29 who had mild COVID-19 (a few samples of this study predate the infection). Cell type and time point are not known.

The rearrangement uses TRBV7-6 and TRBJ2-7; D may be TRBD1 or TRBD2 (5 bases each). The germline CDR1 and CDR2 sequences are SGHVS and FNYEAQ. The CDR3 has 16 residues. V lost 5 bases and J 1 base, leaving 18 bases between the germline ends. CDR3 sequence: CASSDGTRDVSYEQYV. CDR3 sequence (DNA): TGTGCCAGCAGCGACGGAACCCGGGACGTATCCTACGAGCAGTACGTC.

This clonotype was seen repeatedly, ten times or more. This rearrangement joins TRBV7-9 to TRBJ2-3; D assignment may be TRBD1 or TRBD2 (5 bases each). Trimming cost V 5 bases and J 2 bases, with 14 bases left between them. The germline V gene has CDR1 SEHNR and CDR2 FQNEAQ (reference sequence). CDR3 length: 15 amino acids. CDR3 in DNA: TGTGCCAGCAGCCCCCGGGGCAGTTACACAGATACGCAGTATTTT. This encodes CASSPRGSYTDTQYF.

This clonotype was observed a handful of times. CDR3 amino acids: CASSPIWSTPSNEQFF. In DNA form, the CDR3 reads TGTGCCAGCAGCCCCATATGGAGTACGCCTTCCAATGAGCAGTTCTTC. The chain recombines TRBV7-9 with TRBJ2-1; D gene uncertain. V lost 5 bases to trimming and J lost 6 bases, with 20 bases between them. CDR3 length equals 16 residues. The V gene's germline CDR1 is SEHNR and CDR2 FQNEAQ (reference sequence). The full variable domain, completed using reference TRBV7-9 and TRBJ2-1, is DTGVSQNPRHKITKRGQNVTFRCDPISEHNRLYWYRQTLGQGPEFLTYFQNEAQLEKSRLLSDRFSAERPKGSFSTLEIQRTEQGDSAMYLCASSPIWSTPSNEQFFGPGTRLTVL.

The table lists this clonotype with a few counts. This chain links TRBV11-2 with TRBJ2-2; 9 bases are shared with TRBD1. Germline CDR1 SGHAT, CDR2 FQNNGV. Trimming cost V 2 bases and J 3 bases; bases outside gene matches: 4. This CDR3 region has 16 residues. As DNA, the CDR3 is TGTGCCAGCAGCTTATTCGGACAGGGGTACACCGGGGAGCTGTTTTTT. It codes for CASSLFGQGYTGELFF.

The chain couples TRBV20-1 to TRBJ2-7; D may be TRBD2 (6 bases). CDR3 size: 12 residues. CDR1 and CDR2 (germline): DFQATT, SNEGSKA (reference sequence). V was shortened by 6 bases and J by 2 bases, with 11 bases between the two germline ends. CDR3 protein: CSARDGTYEQYF. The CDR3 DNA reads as TGCAGTGCGCGGGACGGCACCTACGAGCAGTACTTC.

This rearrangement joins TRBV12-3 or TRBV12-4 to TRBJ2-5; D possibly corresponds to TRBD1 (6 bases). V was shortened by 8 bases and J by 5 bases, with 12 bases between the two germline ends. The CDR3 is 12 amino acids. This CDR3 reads CASATGRETQYF. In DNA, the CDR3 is TGTGCCAGCGCTACAGGGCGGGAGACCCAGTACTTC.

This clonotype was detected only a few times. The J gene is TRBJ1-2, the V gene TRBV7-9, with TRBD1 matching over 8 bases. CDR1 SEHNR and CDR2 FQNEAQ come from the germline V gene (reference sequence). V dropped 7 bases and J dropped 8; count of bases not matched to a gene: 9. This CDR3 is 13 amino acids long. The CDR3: CASITTGDGGYTF. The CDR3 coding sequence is TGTGCCAGCATCACGACAGGGGACGGGGGCTACACCTTC.

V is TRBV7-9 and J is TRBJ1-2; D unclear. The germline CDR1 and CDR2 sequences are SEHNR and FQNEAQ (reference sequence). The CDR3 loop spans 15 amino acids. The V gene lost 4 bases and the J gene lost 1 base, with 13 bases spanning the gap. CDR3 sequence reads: CASSSEADNNYGYTF. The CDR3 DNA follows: TGTGCCAGCAGCTCCGAGGCCGACAATAACTATGGCTACACCTTC.

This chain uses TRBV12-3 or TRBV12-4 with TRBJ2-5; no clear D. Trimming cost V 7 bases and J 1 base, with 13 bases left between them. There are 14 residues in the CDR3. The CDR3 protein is CASTPGGFQETQYF. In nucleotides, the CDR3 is TGTGCCAGCACCCCGGGTGGCTTCCAAGAGACCCAGTACTTC.

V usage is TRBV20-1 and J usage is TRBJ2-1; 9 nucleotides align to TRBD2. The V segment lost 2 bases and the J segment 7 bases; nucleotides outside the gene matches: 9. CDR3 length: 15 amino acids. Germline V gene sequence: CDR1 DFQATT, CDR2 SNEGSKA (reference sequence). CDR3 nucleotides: TGCAGTGCTAGATCCGGGCGGGGGGGCCTTAATGAGCAGTTCTTC. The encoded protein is CSARSGRGGLNEQFF.

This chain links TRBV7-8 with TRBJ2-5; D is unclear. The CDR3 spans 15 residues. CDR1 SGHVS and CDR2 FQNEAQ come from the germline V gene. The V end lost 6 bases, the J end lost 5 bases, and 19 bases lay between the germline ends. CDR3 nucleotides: TGTGCCAGCAGGCCTTTACGAAGCTCAGGCGAGACCCAGTACTTC. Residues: CASRPLRSSGETQYF. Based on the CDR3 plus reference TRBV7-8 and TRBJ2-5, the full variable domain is GAGVSQSPRYKVAKRGQDVALRCDPISGHVSLFWYQQALGQGPEFLTYFQNEAQLDKSGLPSDRFFAERPEGSVSTLKIQRTQQEDSAVYLCASRPLRSSGETQYFGPGTRLLVL.

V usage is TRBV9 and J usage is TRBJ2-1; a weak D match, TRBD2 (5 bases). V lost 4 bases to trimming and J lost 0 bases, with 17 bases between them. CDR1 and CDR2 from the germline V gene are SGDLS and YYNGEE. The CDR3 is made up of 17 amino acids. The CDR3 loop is CASSPLGSGSSYNEQFF. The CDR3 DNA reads TGTGCCAGCAGCCCCCTCGGAAGCGGTAGCTCCTACAATGAGCAGTTCTTC.

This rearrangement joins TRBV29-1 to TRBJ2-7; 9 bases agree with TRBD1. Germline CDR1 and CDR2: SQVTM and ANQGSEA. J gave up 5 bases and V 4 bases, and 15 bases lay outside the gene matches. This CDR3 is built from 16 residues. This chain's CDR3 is CSVARRVGTGLHEQYF. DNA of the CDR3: TGCAGCGTTGCAAGAAGGGTCGGGACAGGGTTACACGAGCAGTACTTC.

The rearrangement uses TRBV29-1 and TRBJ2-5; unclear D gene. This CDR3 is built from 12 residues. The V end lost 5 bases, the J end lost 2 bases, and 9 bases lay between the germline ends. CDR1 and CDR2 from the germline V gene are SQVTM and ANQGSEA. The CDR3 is CSVRWPQETQYF. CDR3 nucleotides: TGCAGCGTTCGTTGGCCTCAAGAGACCCAGTACTTC. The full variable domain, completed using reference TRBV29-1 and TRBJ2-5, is SAVISQKPSRDICQRGTSLTIQCQVDSQVTMMFWYRQQPGQSLTLIATANQGSEATYESGFVIDKFPISRPNLTFSTLTVSNMSPEDSSIYLCSVRWPQETQYFGPGTRLLVL.

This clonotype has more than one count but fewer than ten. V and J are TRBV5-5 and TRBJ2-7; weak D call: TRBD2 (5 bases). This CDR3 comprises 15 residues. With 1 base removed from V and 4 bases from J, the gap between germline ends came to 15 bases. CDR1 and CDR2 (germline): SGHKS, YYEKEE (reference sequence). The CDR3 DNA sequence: TGTGCCAGCAGCTTGCGAGCCGTTCGGGAATACGAGCAGTACGTC. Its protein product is CASSLRAVREYEQYV.

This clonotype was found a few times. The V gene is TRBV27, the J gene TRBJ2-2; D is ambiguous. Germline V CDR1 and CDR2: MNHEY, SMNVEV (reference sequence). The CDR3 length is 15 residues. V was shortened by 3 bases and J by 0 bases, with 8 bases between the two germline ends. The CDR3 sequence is CASSFGQANTGELFF. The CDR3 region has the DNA TGTGCCAGCAGTTTCGGGCAGGCGAACACCGGGGAGCTGTTTTTT.

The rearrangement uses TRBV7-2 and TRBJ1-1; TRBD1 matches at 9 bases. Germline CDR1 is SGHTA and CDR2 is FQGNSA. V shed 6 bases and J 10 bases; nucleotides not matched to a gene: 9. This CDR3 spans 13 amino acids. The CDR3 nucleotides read TGTGCCAGCAGTCGCCGGGACAGGGTTATAGCTTTCTTT. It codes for CASSRRDRVIAFF.

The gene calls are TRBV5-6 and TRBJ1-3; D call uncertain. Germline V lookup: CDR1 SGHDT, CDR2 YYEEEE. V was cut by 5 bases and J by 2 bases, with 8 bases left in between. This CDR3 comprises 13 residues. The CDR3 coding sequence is TGTGCCAGCAGTCGGACGGCTGGAAACACCATATATTTT. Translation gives CASSRTAGNTIYF.

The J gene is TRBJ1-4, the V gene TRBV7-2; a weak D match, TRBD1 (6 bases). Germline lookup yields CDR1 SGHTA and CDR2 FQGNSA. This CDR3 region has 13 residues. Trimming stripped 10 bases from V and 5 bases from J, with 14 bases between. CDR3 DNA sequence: TGTGCCACAAGAAGACAGGCGAATGAAAAACTGTTTTTT. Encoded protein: CATRRQANEKLFF.

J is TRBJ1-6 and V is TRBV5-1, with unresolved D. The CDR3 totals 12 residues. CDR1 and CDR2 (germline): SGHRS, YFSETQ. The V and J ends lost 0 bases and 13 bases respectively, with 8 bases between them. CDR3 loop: CASSLGQAPLHF. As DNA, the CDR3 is TGCGCCAGCAGCTTGGGGCAGGCCCCCCTCCACTTT.

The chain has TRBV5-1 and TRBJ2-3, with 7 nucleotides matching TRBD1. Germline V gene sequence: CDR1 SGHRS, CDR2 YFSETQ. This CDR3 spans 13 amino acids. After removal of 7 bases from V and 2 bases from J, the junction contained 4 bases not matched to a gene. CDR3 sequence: CASRDSSTDTQYF. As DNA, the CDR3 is TGCGCCAGCCGGGACAGCTCCACAGATACGCAGTATTTT.